This T cell receptor beta chain was obtained from a study of T cell clonotyping in hematopoietic cell transplantation. Study observations and caveats: Pathologically expanded recipient clonotypes increased progressively from day 30 to day 180 as diversity fell. Broader posttransplant TCR repertoire diversity was predicted by graft donor and pretransplant recipient Inverse Simpson Index values.

Trimming cost V 2 bases and J 0 bases, with 12 bases left between them. CDR1 and CDR2 from the germline V gene are MGHDK and SYGVNS. The CDR3 runs 16 residues. TCRdb keeps only in-frame clones here, not all; method: immunoSEQ multiplex PCR. The sample yields 1,500 to 2,500 clones, about four fifths seen once. Concerning this clone itself: Its antigen is as yet unknown.

The rearrangement uses TRBV25-1 and TRBJ2-3; perhaps TRBD2 as D (6 bases). The sequence came from a male patient in his fifties or sixties who had an allogeneic stem cell transplant from an unrelated donor, so the T cells may come from the graft donor. Some clones in this sample may be carry-over from other donors' samples. The sample in question was peripheral blood mononuclear cells, obtained 30 days after allogeneic stem cell transplant. The CDR3, as DNA: TGTGCCAGCAGTGAAATTCGGAGGGGCAGCACAGATACGCAGTATTTT. Translated: CASSEIRRGSTDTQYF.